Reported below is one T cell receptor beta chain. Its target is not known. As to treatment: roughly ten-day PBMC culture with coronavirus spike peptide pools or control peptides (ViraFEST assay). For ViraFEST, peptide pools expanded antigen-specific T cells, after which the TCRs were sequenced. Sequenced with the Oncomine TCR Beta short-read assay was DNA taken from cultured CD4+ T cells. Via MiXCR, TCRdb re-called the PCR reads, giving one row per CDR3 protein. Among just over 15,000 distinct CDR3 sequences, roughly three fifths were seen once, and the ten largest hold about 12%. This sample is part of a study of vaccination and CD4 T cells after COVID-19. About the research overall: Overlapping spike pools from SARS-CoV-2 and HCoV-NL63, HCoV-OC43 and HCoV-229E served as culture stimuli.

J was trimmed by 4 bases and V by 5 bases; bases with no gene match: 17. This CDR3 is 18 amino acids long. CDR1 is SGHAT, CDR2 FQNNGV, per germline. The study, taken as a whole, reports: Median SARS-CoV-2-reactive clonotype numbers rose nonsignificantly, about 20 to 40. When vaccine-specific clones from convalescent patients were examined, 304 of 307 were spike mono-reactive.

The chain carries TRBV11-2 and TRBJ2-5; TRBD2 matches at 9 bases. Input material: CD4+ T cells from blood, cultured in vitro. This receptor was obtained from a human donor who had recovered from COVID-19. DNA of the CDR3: TGTGCCAGCAGCGCTCCGTTGGGTAGCGGGGGCCTACGAGAGACCCAGTACTTC. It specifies CASSAPLGSGGLRETQYF.